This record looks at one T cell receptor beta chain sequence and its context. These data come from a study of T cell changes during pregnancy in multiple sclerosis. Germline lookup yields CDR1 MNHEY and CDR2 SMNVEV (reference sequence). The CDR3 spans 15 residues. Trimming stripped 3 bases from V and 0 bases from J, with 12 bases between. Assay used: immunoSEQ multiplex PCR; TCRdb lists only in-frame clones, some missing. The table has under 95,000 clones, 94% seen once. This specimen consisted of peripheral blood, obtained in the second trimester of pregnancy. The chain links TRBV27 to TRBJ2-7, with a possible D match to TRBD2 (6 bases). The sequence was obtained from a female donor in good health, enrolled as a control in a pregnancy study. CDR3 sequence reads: CASSFRGGSSYEQYF. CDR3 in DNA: TGTGCCAGCAGTTTTCGCGGAGGGAGCTCCTACGAGCAGTACTTC.